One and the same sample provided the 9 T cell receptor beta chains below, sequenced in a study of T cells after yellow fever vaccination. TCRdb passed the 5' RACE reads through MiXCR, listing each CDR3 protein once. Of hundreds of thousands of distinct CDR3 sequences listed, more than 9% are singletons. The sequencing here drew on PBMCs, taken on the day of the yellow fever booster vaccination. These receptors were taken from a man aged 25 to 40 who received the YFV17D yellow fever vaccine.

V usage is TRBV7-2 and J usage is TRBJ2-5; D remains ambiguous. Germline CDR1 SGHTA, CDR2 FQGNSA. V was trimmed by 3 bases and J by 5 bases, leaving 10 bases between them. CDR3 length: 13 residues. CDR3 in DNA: TGTGCCAGCAGCTTTAGAGCGATGGAGACCCAGTACTTC. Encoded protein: CASSFRAMETQYF.

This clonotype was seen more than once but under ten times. CDR3 in DNA: TGCGCCAGCAGCTTGGTTGCCAGCCAGGAAGAGACCCAGTACTTC. Translated, it gives CASSLVASQEETQYF. V usage is TRBV5-1 and J usage is TRBJ2-5; D gene unclear. Germline V CDR1 and CDR2: SGHRS, YFSETQ. Trimming left V 0 bases short and J 3 bases short, with 12 bases between. This CDR3 is 15 amino acids long.

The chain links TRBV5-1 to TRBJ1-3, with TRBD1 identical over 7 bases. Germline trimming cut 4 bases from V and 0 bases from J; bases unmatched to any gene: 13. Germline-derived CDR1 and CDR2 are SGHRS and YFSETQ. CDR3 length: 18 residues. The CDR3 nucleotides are TGCGCCAGCAGCCCGAGTGATCACAGGGGCGGCTCTGGAAACACCATATATTTT. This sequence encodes CASSPSDHRGGSGNTIYF.

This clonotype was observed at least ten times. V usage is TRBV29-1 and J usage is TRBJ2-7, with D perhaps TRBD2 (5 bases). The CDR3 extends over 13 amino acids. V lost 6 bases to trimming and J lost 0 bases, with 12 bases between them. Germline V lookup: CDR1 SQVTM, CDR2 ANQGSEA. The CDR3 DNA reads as TGCAGCGTACGGGGTCCCGGCTCCTACGAGCAGTACTTC. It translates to CSVRGPGSYEQYF.

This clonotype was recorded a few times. This CDR3 reads CASSFQTNTGELFF. For the CDR3, the DNA is TGTGCCAGCAGTTTCCAAACGAACACCGGGGAGCTGTTTTTT. The chain links TRBV6-2 or TRBV6-3 to TRBJ2-2, with D unresolved. CDR1 is MNHEY and CDR2 is SVGEGT in the germline V gene. V shed 4 bases and J shed 0 bases, with 6 bases lying between them. This CDR3 has 14 amino acids.

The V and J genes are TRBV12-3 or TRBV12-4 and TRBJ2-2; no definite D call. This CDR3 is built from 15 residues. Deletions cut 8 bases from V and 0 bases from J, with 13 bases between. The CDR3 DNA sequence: TGTGCCAGCTCGTATGGTGGGACGAACACCGGGGAGCTGTTTTTT. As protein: CASSYGGTNTGELFF.

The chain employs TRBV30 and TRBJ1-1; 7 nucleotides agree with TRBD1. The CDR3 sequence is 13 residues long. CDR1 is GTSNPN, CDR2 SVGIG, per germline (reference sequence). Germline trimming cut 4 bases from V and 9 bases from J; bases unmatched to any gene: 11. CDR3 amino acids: CAWNPGTAIKAFF. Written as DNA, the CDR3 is TGTGCCTGGAACCCCGGGACAGCGATAAAAGCTTTCTTT.

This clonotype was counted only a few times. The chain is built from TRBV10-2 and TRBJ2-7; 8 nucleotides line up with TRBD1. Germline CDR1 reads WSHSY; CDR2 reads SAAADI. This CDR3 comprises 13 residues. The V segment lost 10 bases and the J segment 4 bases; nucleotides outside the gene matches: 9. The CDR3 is CATSGQGGYEQYF. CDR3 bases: TGCGCCACGTCAGGACAGGGCGGTTACGAGCAGTACTTC.

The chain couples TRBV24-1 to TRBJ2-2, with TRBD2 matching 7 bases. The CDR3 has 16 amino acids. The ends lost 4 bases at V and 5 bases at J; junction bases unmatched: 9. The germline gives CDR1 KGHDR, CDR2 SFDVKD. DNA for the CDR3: TGTGCCACCAGTGACCCAAGCGGGACCGGTACCGGGGAGCTGTTTTTT. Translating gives CATSDPSGTGTGELFF.